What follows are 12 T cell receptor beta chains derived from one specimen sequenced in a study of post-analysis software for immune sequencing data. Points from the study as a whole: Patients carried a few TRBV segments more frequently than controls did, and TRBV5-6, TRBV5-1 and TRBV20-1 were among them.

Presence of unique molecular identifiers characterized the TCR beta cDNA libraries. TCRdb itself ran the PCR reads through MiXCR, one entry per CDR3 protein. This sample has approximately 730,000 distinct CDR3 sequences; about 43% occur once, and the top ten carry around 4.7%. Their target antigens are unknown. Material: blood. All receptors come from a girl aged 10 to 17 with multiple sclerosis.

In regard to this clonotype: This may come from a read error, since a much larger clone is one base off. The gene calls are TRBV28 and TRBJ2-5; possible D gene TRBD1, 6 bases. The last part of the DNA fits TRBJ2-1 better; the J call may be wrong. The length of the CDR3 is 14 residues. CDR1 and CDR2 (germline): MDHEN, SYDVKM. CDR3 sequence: CASSLRSGEETQFF. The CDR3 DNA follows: TGTGCCAGCAGTTTACGATCAGGGGAAGAGACCCAGTTCTTC.

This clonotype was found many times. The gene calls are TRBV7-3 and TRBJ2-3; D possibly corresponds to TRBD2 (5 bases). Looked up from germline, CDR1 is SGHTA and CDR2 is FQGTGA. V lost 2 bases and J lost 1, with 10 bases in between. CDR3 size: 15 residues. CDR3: CASSLAGLRTDTQYF. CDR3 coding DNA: TGTGCCAGCAGCTTAGCTGGACTCCGCACAGATACGCAGTATTTT.

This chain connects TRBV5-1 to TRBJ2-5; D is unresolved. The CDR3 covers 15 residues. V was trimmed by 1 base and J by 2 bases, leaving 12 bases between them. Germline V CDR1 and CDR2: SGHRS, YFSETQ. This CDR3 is CASSLRPGGQETQYF. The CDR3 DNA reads TGCGCCAGCAGCTTGAGGCCTGGCGGACAAGAGACCCAGTACTTC.

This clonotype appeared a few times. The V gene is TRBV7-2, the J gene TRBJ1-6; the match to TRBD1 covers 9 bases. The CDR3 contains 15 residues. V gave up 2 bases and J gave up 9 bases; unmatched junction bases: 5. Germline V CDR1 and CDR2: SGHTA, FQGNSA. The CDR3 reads CASSLSTGGGSPLHF. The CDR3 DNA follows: TGTGCCAGCAGCTTATCGACAGGGGGAGGTTCACCCCTCCACTTT.

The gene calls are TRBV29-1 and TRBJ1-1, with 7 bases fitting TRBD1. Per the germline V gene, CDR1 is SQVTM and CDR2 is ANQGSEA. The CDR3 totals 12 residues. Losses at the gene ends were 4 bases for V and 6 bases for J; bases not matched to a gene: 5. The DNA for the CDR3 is TGCAGCGTTGGTACGACAGGGTCTGAAGCTTTCTTT. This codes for CSVGTTGSEAFF.

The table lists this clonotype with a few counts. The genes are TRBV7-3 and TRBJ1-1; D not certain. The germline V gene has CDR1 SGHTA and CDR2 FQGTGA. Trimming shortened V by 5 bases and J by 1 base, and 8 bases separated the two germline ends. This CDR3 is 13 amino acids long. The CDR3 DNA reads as TGTGCCAGCAGCGCACAGCGGAACACTGAAGCTTTCTTT. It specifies CASSAQRNTEAFF. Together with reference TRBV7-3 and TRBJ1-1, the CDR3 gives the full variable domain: GAGVSQTPSNKVTEKGKYVELRCDPISGHTALYWYRQSLGQGPEFLIYFQGTGAADDSGLPNDRFFAVRPEGSVSTLKIQRTERGDSAVYLCASSAQRNTEAFFGQGTRLTVV.

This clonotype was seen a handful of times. This chain's CDR3 is CASSSYPESGANVLTF. CDR3 DNA: TGTGCCAGCAGCTCTTACCCCGAGTCTGGGGCCAACGTCCTGACTTTC. This chain uses TRBV7-3 with TRBJ2-6; D is unclear. Deletions cut 4 bases from V and 1 base from J, with 11 bases between. From germline, CDR1 is SGHTA and CDR2 FQGTGA. The CDR3 runs to 16 residues.

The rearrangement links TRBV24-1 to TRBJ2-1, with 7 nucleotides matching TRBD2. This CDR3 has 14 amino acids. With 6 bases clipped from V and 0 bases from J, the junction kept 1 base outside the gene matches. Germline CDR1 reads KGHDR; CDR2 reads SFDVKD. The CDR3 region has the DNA TGTGCCACCAGTCGGGAGGCCTCCTACAATGAGCAGTTCTTC. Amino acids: CATSREASYNEQFF.

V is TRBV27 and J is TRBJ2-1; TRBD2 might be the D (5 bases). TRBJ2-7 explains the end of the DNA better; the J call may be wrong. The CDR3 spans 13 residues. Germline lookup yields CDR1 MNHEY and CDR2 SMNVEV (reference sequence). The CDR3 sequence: CASSLLDSGEQYF. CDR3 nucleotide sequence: TGTGCCAGCAGTCTTCTCGACTCGGGGGAGCAGTACTTC.

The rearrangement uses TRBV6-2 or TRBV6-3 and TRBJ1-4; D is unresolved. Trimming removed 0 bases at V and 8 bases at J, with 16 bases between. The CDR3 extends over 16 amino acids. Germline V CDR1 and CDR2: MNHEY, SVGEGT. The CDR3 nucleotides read TGTGCCAGCAGTTACTCGACCGGACTTTCAGAAGAAAAACTGTTTTTT. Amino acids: CASSYSTGLSEEKLFF.

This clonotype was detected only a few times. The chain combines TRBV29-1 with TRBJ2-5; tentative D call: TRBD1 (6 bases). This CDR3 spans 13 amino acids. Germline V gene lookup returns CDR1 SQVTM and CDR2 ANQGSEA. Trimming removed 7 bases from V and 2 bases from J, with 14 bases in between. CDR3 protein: CSAQDRRQETQYF. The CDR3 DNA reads TGCAGCGCTCAAGACAGGCGTCAAGAGACCCAGTACTTC.

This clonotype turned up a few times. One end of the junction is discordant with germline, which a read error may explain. For the CDR3, the DNA is TGTACCAGCAGCTCCATACTAAGGGGCGCCTACAATGAGCAGTTCTTC. It encodes CTSSSILRGAYNEQFF. V usage is TRBV11-2 and J usage is TRBJ2-1; maybe TRBD1 (5 bases). The CDR3 covers 16 residues. Germline V gene data show CDR1 as SGHAT and CDR2 as FQNNGV. Full variable domain (missing parts from reference TRBV11-2 and TRBJ2-1): EAGVAQSPRYKIIEKRQSVAFWCNPISGHATLYWYQQILGQGPKLLIQFQNNGVVDDSQLPKDRFSAERLKGVDSTLKIQPAKLEDSAVYLCTSSSILRGAYNEQFFGPGTRLTVL.